This T cell receptor beta chain was observed in a study of blood T cell repertoires in COVID-19. Across the whole study: T cells, B-cell-depleted T cells, or PBMCs provided the cDNA or gDNA that served as material.

TCRdb's copy holds only in-frame clones and misses some; the assay was immunoSEQ multiplex PCR. The data show fewer than 200,000 clones, 70% to 90% seen once. After removal of 4 bases from V and 8 bases from J, the junction contained 4 bases not matched to a gene. Looked up from germline, CDR1 is WNHNN and CDR2 is SYGVQD (reference sequence). The CDR3 consists of 13 residues. The sequence came from a middle-aged man with acute or convalescent COVID-19. The chain is built from TRBV10-1 and TRBJ2-1, with TRBD1 matching 8 bases. What was sequenced was peripheral blood. This CDR3 is CASSGTGKDEQFF. The CDR3, as DNA: TGCGCCAGCAGTGGGACAGGGAAGGATGAGCAGTTCTTC.